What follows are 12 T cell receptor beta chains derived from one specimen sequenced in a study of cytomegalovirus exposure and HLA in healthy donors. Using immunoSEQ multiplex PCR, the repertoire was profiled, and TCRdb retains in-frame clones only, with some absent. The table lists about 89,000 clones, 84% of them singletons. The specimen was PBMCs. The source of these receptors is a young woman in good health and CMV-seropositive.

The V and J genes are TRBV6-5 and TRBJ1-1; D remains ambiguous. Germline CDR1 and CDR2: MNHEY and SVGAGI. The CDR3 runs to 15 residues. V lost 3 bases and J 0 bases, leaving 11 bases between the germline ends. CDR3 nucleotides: TGTGCCAGCAGTTATCTCACACAGCTGAACACTGAAGCTTTCTTT. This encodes CASSYLTQLNTEAFF.

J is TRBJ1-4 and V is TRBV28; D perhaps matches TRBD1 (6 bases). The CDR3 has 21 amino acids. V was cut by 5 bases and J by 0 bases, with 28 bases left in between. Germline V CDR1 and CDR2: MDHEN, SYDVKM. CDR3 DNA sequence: TGTGCCAGCAGTCCCTCATCCCCCAGGGGCCCGCATCCTGCAACTAATGAAAAACTGTTTTTT. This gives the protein CASSPSSPRGPHPATNEKLFF.

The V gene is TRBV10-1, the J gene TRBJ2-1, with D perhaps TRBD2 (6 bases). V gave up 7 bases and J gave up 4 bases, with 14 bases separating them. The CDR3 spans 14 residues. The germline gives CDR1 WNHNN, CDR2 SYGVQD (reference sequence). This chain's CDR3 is CASTPGSGYNEQFF. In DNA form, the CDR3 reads TGCGCCAGCACCCCAGGGAGCGGGTACAATGAGCAGTTCTTC.

In DNA, the CDR3 is TGTGCCAGCAGTGAAGGGGGACGCAGCTATGGCTACACCTTC. Translation: CASSEGGRSYGYTF. V gene TRBV6-4 combines with J gene TRBJ1-2; perhaps TRBD1 as D (6 bases). The germline gives CDR1 MRHNA, CDR2 SNTAGT. V was cut by 3 bases and J by 4 bases, with 12 bases left in between. The CDR3 has 14 amino acids.

CDR3 sequence: CASRFKGGYNSPLHF. The CDR3 DNA follows: TGTGCCAGCAGATTCAAGGGAGGATATAATTCACCCCTCCACTTT. The chain links TRBV13 to TRBJ1-6; D uncertain. With 6 bases removed from V and 4 bases from J, the gap between germline ends came to 13 bases. Germline-derived CDR1 and CDR2 are PRHDT and FYEKMQ (reference sequence). The CDR3 loop spans 15 amino acids. Full variable domain (rest looked up from reference TRBV13 and TRBJ1-6): AAGVIQSPRHLIKEKRETATLKCYPIPRHDTVYWYQQGPGQDPQFLISFYEKMQSDKGSIPDRFSAQQFSDYHSELNMSSLELGDSALYFCASRFKGGYNSPLHFGNGTRLTVT.

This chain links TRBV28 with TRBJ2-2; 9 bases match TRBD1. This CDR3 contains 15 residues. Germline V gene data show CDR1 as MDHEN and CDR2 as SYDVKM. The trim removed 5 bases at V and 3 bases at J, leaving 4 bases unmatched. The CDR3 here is CASSLRDRDTGELFF. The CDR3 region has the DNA TGTGCCAGCAGTCTCCGGGACAGGGACACCGGGGAGCTGTTTTTT.

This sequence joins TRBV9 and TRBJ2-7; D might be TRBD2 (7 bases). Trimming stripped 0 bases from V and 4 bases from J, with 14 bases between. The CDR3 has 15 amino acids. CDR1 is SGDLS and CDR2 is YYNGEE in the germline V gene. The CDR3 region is CASSVEGGASYEQYF. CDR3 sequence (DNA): TGTGCCAGCAGCGTAGAGGGGGGGGCGTCATACGAGCAGTACTTC.

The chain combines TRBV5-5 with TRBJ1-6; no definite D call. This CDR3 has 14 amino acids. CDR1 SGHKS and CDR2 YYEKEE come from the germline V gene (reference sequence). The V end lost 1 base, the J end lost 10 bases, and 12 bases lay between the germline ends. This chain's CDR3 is CASSLRGSESPLHF. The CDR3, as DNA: TGTGCCAGCAGCTTGCGGGGTTCGGAGTCACCCCTCCACTTT.

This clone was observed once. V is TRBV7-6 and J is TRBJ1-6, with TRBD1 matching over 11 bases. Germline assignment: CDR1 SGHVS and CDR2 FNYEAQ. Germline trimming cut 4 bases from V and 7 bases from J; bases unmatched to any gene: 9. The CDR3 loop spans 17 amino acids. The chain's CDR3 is CASSSKGQGDWNSPLHF. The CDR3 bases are TGTGCCAGCAGCTCTAAGGGACAGGGGGATTGGAATTCACCCCTCCACTTT.

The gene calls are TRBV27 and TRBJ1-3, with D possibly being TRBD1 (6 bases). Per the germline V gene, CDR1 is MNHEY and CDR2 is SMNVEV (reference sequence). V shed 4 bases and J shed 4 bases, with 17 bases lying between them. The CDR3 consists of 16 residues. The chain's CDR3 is CASSSRRGAAGNTIYF. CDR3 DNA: TGTGCCAGCAGTTCCCGTCGGGGGGCAGCGGGAAACACCATATATTTT.

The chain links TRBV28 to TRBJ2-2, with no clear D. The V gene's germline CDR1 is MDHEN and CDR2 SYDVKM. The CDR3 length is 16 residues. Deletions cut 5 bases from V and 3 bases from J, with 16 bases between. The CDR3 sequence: CASSPGFGRDTGELFF. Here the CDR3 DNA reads TGTGCCAGCAGTCCTGGCTTTGGGCGAGACACCGGGGAGCTGTTTTTT.

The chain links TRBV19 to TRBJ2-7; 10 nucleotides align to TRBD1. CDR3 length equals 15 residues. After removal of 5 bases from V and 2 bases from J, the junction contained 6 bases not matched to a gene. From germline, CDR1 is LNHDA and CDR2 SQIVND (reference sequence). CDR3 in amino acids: CASSAGTGDPYEQYF. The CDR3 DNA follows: TGTGCCAGTAGTGCCGGGACAGGGGACCCCTACGAGCAGTACTTC.